Listed below are T cell receptor beta chains from one sample, sequenced in a study of T cells in Graves' hyperthyroidism and ophthalmopathy. In TCRdb, the multiplex PCR reads were re-called with MiXCR into one record per CDR3 protein. The sample holds approximately 510,000 distinct CDR3 sequences, 46% seen once. Sequencing was performed on peripheral blood or thyroid tissue (not recorded which). These receptors came from an adult woman with Graves' disease, either hyperthyroidism or ophthalmopathy (not recorded which). Both conserved end residues are part of each CDR3. The D gene is left open where the match is weak. Clone size is given for some rows only: seen once, a few or many times, or a class if the clone is expanded.

clone_size: .
j_call: TRBJ1-1
d_call: .
v_call: TRBV7-9
cdr3_nt: TGTGCCAGCAGCCCCTACAGGACTGAAGCTTTCTTT
cdr3_aa: CASSPYRTEAFF

clone_size: .
j_call: TRBJ2-7
d_call: TRBD1
v_call: TRBV25-1
cdr3_nt: TGTGCCAGCAGTGCACCGGGACAGCCGTACGAGCAGTACTTC
cdr3_aa: CASSAPGQPYEQYF

clone_size: many
j_call: TRBJ2-5
d_call: .
v_call: TRBV10-3
cdr3_nt: TGTGCCATCAGTGGGACTGAGAAAGAGACCCAGTACTTC
cdr3_aa: CAISGTEKETQYF

clone_size: .
j_call: TRBJ2-7
d_call: .
v_call: TRBV20-1
cdr3_nt: TGCAGTGCTAGTGGTGGGAGTGGGCGCGAGCAGTACTTC
cdr3_aa: CSASGGSGREQYF

clone_size: many
j_call: TRBJ1-6
d_call: .
v_call: TRBV7-2
cdr3_nt: TGTGCCAGCAGCTTAGCAGAGTCAGTAGGGGGTTCACCCCTCCACTTT
cdr3_aa: CASSLAESVGGSPLHF

clone_size: .
j_call: TRBJ2-7
d_call: .
v_call: TRBV5-1
cdr3_nt: TGCGCCAGCAACCCCCGGGTTTGGGGGCAGACCTACGAGCAGTACTTC
cdr3_aa: CASNPRVWGQTYEQYF

clone_size: .
j_call: TRBJ2-7
d_call: TRBD2
v_call: TRBV29-1
cdr3_nt: TGCAGCTTGGGTGGCGGGAGTCGGTCCTACGAGCAGTACTTC
cdr3_aa: CSLGGGSRSYEQYF

clone_size: .
j_call: TRBJ1-2
d_call: TRBD1
v_call: TRBV20-1
cdr3_nt: TGCAGTGCTAGCAAGACAGGGGGCACCGGGGACGATGGCTACACCTTC
cdr3_aa: CSASKTGGTGDDGYTF

clone_size: many
j_call: TRBJ1-1
d_call: .
v_call: TRBV18
cdr3_nt: TGTGCCAGCTCACCGGACATCATGAACACTGAAGCTTTCTTT
cdr3_aa: CASSPDIMNTEAFF

clone_size: many
j_call: TRBJ2-7
d_call: TRBD1
v_call: TRBV5-1
cdr3_nt: TGCGCCAGCAGCTTACAGGGGGCTTTTAACGAGCAGTACTTC
cdr3_aa: CASSLQGAFNEQYF

clone_size: few
j_call: TRBJ1-1
d_call: .
v_call: TRBV24-1
cdr3_nt: TGTGCCACCAAAGGCCTTACGGGCACTGAAGCTTTCTTT
cdr3_aa: CATKGLTGTEAFF

clone_size: once
j_call: TRBJ2-2
d_call: .
v_call: TRBV28
cdr3_nt: TGTGCCAGCAGTCCTGTCCCTTTCACCGGGGAGCTGCTTTTT
cdr3_aa: CASSPVPFTGELLF

clone_size: many
j_call: TRBJ1-1
d_call: .
v_call: TRBV15
cdr3_nt: TGTGCCACCAGTAGCGACAGTACGAACACTGAAGCTTTCTTT
cdr3_aa: CATSSDSTNTEAFF

clone_size: .
j_call: TRBJ1-1
d_call: TRBD1
v_call: TRBV29-1
cdr3_nt: TGCAGCGTCCGAACAGGGGCGAACACTGAAGCTTTCTTT
cdr3_aa: CSVRTGANTEAFF

clone_size: .
j_call: TRBJ1-2
d_call: TRBD1
v_call: TRBV7-9
cdr3_nt: TGTGCCAGCAGCCCTATGGACAGGGGAGACTATGGCTACACCTTC
cdr3_aa: CASSPMDRGDYGYTF

clone_size: .
j_call: TRBJ1-5
d_call: .
v_call: TRBV6-4
cdr3_nt: TGTGCCAGCAGCGACGGGCCTTTTAGCAATCAGCCCCAGCATTTT
cdr3_aa: CASSDGPFSNQPQHF

clone_size: .
j_call: TRBJ2-5
d_call: TRBD1
v_call: TRBV27
cdr3_nt: TGTGCCAGCAGTCTCCAGGACAGGGTTAGGGAGACCCAGTACTTC
cdr3_aa: CASSLQDRVRETQYF

clone_size: many
j_call: TRBJ2-7
d_call: TRBD1
v_call: TRBV19
cdr3_nt: TGTGCCAGCTCAATGGGACAGCACTCCTACGAGCAGTACTTC
cdr3_aa: CASSMGQHSYEQYF

clone_size: many
j_call: TRBJ2-7
d_call: .
v_call: TRBV19
cdr3_nt: TGTGCCAGTAGTAAGGATGGTAGCGGAACCTACGAGCAGTACTTC
cdr3_aa: CASSKDGSGTYEQYF

clone_size: many
j_call: TRBJ1-2
d_call: .
v_call: TRBV4-1
cdr3_nt: TGCGCCAGCAGCCAACCCTCACCGGGTTATAACTATGGCTACACCTTC
cdr3_aa: CASSQPSPGYNYGYTF

clone_size: many
j_call: TRBJ1-4
d_call: .
v_call: TRBV11-2
cdr3_nt: TGTGCCAGCAGCCAGCAGCTGGGGGGAAAACTGTTTTTT
cdr3_aa: CASSQQLGGKLFF

clone_size: many
j_call: TRBJ2-7
d_call: TRBD1
v_call: TRBV7-9
cdr3_nt: TGTGCCAGCAGCTTAAAGGACAGGACGGGCGAGCAGTACTTC
cdr3_aa: CASSLKDRTGEQYF

clone_size: few
j_call: TRBJ2-7
d_call: TRBD1
v_call: TRBV7-6
cdr3_nt: TGTGCCAGCAGCGCGCCCGGGACAGGGTACGACGAGCAGTACTTC
cdr3_aa: CASSAPGTGYDEQYF

clone_size: many
j_call: TRBJ2-2
d_call: .
v_call: TRBV7-3
cdr3_nt: TGTGCCAGCAGCAAAAGACCAACAATGAACACCGGGGAGCTGTTTTTT
cdr3_aa: CASSKRPTMNTGELFF

clone_size: once
j_call: TRBJ1-2
d_call: .
v_call: TRBV19
cdr3_nt: TGTGCCAGTAGTGATCCCGCGCCTAACTATGGCTACACCTTC
cdr3_aa: CASSDPAPNYGYTF

clone_size: many
j_call: TRBJ1-4
d_call: TRBD1
v_call: TRBV5-6
cdr3_nt: TGTGCCAGCAGCGTTAGACAGGGGAGATTTGAAAAACTGTTTTTT
cdr3_aa: CASSVRQGRFEKLFF

clone_size: .
j_call: TRBJ1-1
d_call: .
v_call: TRBV2
cdr3_nt: TGTGCCAGCAGAGCAACTGGGGGGGGCATCGTTGAAGCTTTCTTT
cdr3_aa: CASRATGGGIVEAFF

clone_size: .
j_call: TRBJ2-7
d_call: .
v_call: TRBV7-8
cdr3_nt: TGTGCCAGCAGCCTCCAGACAGGCGACTACGAGCAGTACTTC
cdr3_aa: CASSLQTGDYEQYF

clone_size: many
j_call: TRBJ1-5
d_call: .
v_call: TRBV7-3
cdr3_nt: TGTGCCAGCAGCTTATCGTGGGGAGGGAATCAGCCCCAGCATTTT
cdr3_aa: CASSLSWGGNQPQHF

clone_size: once
j_call: TRBJ2-5
d_call: .
v_call: TRBV6-5
cdr3_nt: TGTGCCAGCAGTGAAAGAACTGACAGTCCCAATCAGCCCCAGTACTTC
cdr3_aa: CASSERTDSPNQPQYF

clone_size: .
j_call: TRBJ2-2
d_call: .
v_call: TRBV20-1
cdr3_nt: TGCAGTGCTAGACCCTCCCGGGGCCCACACACCGGGGAGCTGTTTTTT
cdr3_aa: CSARPSRGPHTGELFF

clone_size: many
j_call: TRBJ1-5
d_call: .
v_call: TRBV15
cdr3_nt: TGTGCCACCAGCAGAGAAGATCAGCCCCAGCATTTT
cdr3_aa: CATSREDQPQHF

clone_size: .
j_call: TRBJ1-1
d_call: .
v_call: TRBV6-1
cdr3_nt: TGTGCCAGCAGTTACTCGGGAGGGGGGCATCCAGGTGTCCGGAACACTGAAGCTTTCTTT
cdr3_aa: CASSYSGGGHPGVRNTEAFF

clone_size: many
j_call: TRBJ2-5
d_call: TRBD2
v_call: TRBV7-9
cdr3_nt: TGTGCCAGCAGACGGACTAGCGGGAGACTCGGAGAGACCCAGTACTTC
cdr3_aa: CASRRTSGRLGETQYF

clone_size: .
j_call: TRBJ1-2
d_call: TRBD1
v_call: TRBV20-1
cdr3_nt: TGCAGTGCAACGGGACAGGGGGCTGGCTACACCTTC
cdr3_aa: CSATGQGAGYTF

clone_size: few
j_call: TRBJ1-6
d_call: TRBD1
v_call: TRBV15
cdr3_nt: TGTGCCACTAGGGGAGGGGGCTCCCGGAATTCACCCCTCCACTTT
cdr3_aa: CATRGGGSRNSPLHF

clone_size: .
j_call: TRBJ2-7
d_call: .
v_call: TRBV11-2
cdr3_nt: TGTGCCAGCAGCTTAGACGATGGCTACGAGCAGTACTTC
cdr3_aa: CASSLDDGYEQYF

clone_size: .
j_call: TRBJ1-2
d_call: .
v_call: TRBV10-2
cdr3_nt: TGCGCCAGCAACGACCCTAACTATGGCTACACCTTC
cdr3_aa: CASNDPNYGYTF

clone_size: .
j_call: TRBJ2-7
d_call: .
v_call: TRBV9
cdr3_nt: TGTGCCAGCAGCCCAAGACAGGTTGCGCACGAGCAGTACTTC
cdr3_aa: CASSPRQVAHEQYF